Following are 21 T cell receptor beta chains from one sample sequenced in a study of control samples from healthy donors and cancer patients. Sequencing used immunoSEQ multiplex PCR; TCRdb keeps in-frame clones, though not all of them. The data contain almost 90,000 clones, around 86% of them singletons. The sample taken for sequencing was blood. The source of these receptors is a man aged 25 to 40 in good health.

The gene calls are TRBV27 and TRBJ1-2; D is possibly TRBD1 (6 bases). Trimming took off 0 bases at V and 6 bases at J, with 11 bases between the two ends. This CDR3 is built from 14 residues. Germline values: CDR1 MNHEY, CDR2 SMNVEV (reference sequence). CDR3 bases: TGTGCCAGCAGTTTATCCCGGGACACCCATGGCTACACCTTC. Its translation: CASSLSRDTHGYTF.

V and J are TRBV18 and TRBJ1-2, with TRBD1 as a possible D gene (6 bases). Germline V gene sequence: CDR1 KGHSH, CDR2 LQKENI. The V gene lost 6 bases and the J gene lost 0 bases, with 17 bases spanning the gap. This CDR3 comprises 16 residues. The CDR3 nucleotides are TGTGCCAGCTCGATTCAGTCCAGGGGCACTAACTATGGCTACACCTTC. It yields the protein CASSIQSRGTNYGYTF.

The chain combines TRBV10-3 with TRBJ1-1; 7 positions agree with TRBD1. The CDR3 length is 14 residues. Germline loops: CDR1 ENHRY, CDR2 SYGVKD. The ends lost 6 bases at V and 5 bases at J; junction bases unmatched: 9. The CDR3 DNA is TGTGCCATCAGCACTAGGGACAGCGAAACTGAAGCTTTCTTT. This sequence encodes CAISTRDSETEAFF.

This clone showed up just a few times. V and J are TRBV11-2 and TRBJ1-1, with 8 bases identical to TRBD1. The V segment lost 4 bases and the J segment 1 base; nucleotides outside the gene matches: 2. The CDR3 runs to 14 residues. In germline, CDR1 is SGHAT, CDR2 FQNNGV. CDR3 sequence: CASSSDRANTEAFF. Here the CDR3 DNA reads TGTGCCAGCAGCTCGGACAGGGCGAACACTGAAGCTTTCTTT.

This rearrangement joins TRBV7-9 to TRBJ2-3; the match to TRBD2 covers 11 bases. V trimming: 1 base; J trimming: 4 bases; junction bases outside the gene matches: 4. The CDR3 length is 16 residues. Germline values: CDR1 SEHNR, CDR2 FQNEAQ (reference sequence). The CDR3, as DNA: TGTGCCAGCAGCTTAGGTCTAGCGGGGGGCCCAGATACGCAGTATTTT. This encodes CASSLGLAGGPDTQYF.

The V call is TRBV13, the J call TRBJ2-5; D is undetermined. The length of the CDR3 is 12 residues. Germline assignment: CDR1 PRHDT and CDR2 FYEKMQ (reference sequence). Trimming removed 0 bases from V and 7 bases from J, with 6 bases in between. CDR3 residues: CASSLGAGTQYF. The CDR3, as DNA: TGTGCCAGCAGCTTAGGGGCCGGGACCCAGTACTTC.

V gene TRBV30 combines with J gene TRBJ2-1; D uncertain. CDR3 length: 11 residues. Germline V lookup: CDR1 GTSNPN, CDR2 SVGIG (reference sequence). Trimming pared 8 bases from V and 10 bases from J, leaving 15 bases between. The CDR3 protein is CARSESSEQFF. The CDR3 DNA is TGTGCCCGTTCGGAGTCCAGCGAGCAGTTCTTC.

V usage is TRBV19 and J usage is TRBJ1-3; no clear D. V shed 4 bases and J shed 0 bases, with 13 bases lying between them. The germline V gene encodes CDR1 LNHDA and CDR2 SQIVND (reference sequence). The CDR3 length is 16 residues. The CDR3 spells CASSTLRTDSGNTIYF. CDR3 coding DNA: TGTGCCAGTAGTACCCTCCGGACGGACTCTGGAAACACCATATATTTT.

The V and J genes are TRBV5-1 and TRBJ2-1; D possibly corresponds to TRBD2 (6 bases). CDR1 and CDR2 from the germline V gene are SGHRS and YFSETQ. V lost 3 bases, J lost 7 bases, and 20 bases lay in between. The CDR3 is made up of 16 amino acids. The DNA for the CDR3 is TGCGCCAGCAGCTGGGCGGGCGGGGAACGGTGGAATGAGCAGTTCTTC. Its translation is CASSWAGGERWNEQFF.

This rearrangement joins TRBV5-1 to TRBJ2-1; a possible D gene is TRBD2 (7 bases). CDR3 length: 15 residues. Trimming removed 3 bases from V and 9 bases from J, with 19 bases in between. Germline V gives CDR1 SGHRS, CDR2 YFSETQ. The CDR3 DNA is TGCGCCAGCAGCTCATCACCCGGGGGCGGGGGTGAGCAGTTCTTC. It is translated as CASSSSPGGGGEQFF.

The chain combines TRBV20-1 with TRBJ2-1, with 13 nucleotides matching TRBD2. This CDR3 has 15 residues. J lost 10 bases, V lost 3 bases, and 9 bases had no gene match. Germline CDR1 reads DFQATT; CDR2 reads SNEGSKA (reference sequence). The CDR3 bases are TGCAGTGCTAGTCGGACTAGCGGGAGTCGGAGGGAGCAGTTCTTC. Translated, it gives CSASRTSGSRREQFF.

This clone was picked up one time. The J gene is TRBJ2-7, the V gene TRBV7-2; D may be TRBD2 (5 bases). Between the trimmed V and J ends, which lost 0 bases and 0 bases, there was a span of 9 bases. From germline, CDR1 is SGHTA and CDR2 FQGNSA. The CDR3 extends over 15 amino acids. The CDR3 DNA reads TGTGCCAGCAGCTTAGCGGTGGGAGCCTCCTACGAGCAGTACTTC. It translates to CASSLAVGASYEQYF.

The chain is built from TRBV14 and TRBJ1-2, with TRBD1 as a possible D gene (6 bases). The CDR3 consists of 16 residues. Germline CDR1 reads SGHDN; CDR2 reads FVKESK. V lost 2 bases and J lost 4, with 17 bases in between. The CDR3 nucleotides are TGTGCCAGCAGCCAAAGAATGCCAGGGGACCGCTATGGCTACACCTTC. This codes for CASSQRMPGDRYGYTF.

The rearrangement links TRBV9 to TRBJ2-3; 10 nucleotides line up with TRBD2. V lost 0 bases and J lost 4; bases outside the gene matches: 8. CDR1 is SGDLS and CDR2 is YYNGEE in the germline V gene. The CDR3 is 17 residues long. The CDR3 sequence is CASSVDASGGGADTQYF. The CDR3 region has the DNA TGTGCCAGCAGCGTAGATGCTAGCGGGGGAGGGGCAGATACGCAGTATTTT.

The chain couples TRBV15 to TRBJ1-4; D is undetermined. The CDR3 is 13 amino acids. The germline CDR1 and CDR2 sequences are LNHNV and YYDKDF (reference sequence). The V end was cut by 9 bases, the J end by 6 bases, with 14 bases between. The CDR3 sequence is CATWRQEDEKLFF. For the CDR3, the DNA is TGTGCCACTTGGAGGCAGGAAGATGAAAAACTGTTTTTT. Drawing the rest from reference TRBV15 and TRBJ1-4, the complete variable domain is DAMVIQNPRYQVTQFGKPVTLSCSQTLNHNVMYWYQQKSSQAPKLLFHYYDKDFNNEADTPDNFQSRRPNTSFCFLDIRSPGLGDTAMYLCATWRQEDEKLFFGSGTQLSVL.

J is TRBJ1-5 and V is TRBV29-1, with D unresolved. Trimming left V 4 bases short and J 7 bases short, with 14 bases between. This CDR3 contains 13 residues. Germline V gene data show CDR1 as SQVTM and CDR2 as ANQGSEA. The CDR3 sequence is CSVGGGGGQPQHF. The CDR3 bases are TGCAGCGTTGGGGGTGGCGGAGGGCAGCCCCAGCATTTT. Full variable domain (missing parts from reference TRBV29-1 and TRBJ1-5): SAVISQKPSRDICQRGTSLTIQCQVDSQVTMMFWYRQQPGQSLTLIATANQGSEATYESGFVIDKFPISRPNLTFSTLTVSNMSPEDSSIYLCSVGGGGGQPQHFGDGTRLSIL.

V usage is TRBV19 and J usage is TRBJ2-5, with 8 nucleotides matching TRBD2. Trimming cost V 5 bases and J 9 bases; bases outside gene matches: 11. The germline V gene encodes CDR1 LNHDA and CDR2 SQIVND (reference sequence). This CDR3 is 14 amino acids long. The CDR3 is CASSARTSSRAQYF. In DNA form, the CDR3 reads TGTGCCAGTAGTGCAAGGACTAGCTCCCGGGCCCAGTACTTC.

The chain has TRBV6-5 and TRBJ1-5, with 7 nucleotides matching TRBD1. The germline V gene encodes CDR1 MNHEY and CDR2 SVGAGI. CDR3 length: 14 amino acids. V shed 6 bases, J shed 5 bases, and the junction held 7 bases outside the gene matches. This CDR3 reads CASRLRQGYQPQHF. The CDR3 DNA sequence: TGTGCCAGCAGGCTCAGACAGGGCTATCAGCCCCAGCATTTT.

The rearrangement joins TRBV21-1 to TRBJ1-4; TRBD1 is the table's D call and was not checked against the DNA. TRBV21-1 constitutes a pseudogene. The length of the CDR3 is 15 residues. The CDR3 coding sequence is TGTGCCAGCAGCACAAACCGGGACAGGGATGAAAAACTGTTTTTT. It translates to CASSTNRDRDEKLFF.

This rearrangement joins TRBV18 to TRBJ2-5; D is perhaps TRBD1 or TRBD2 (5 bases each). Trimming left V 5 bases short and J 4 bases short, with 17 bases between. The CDR3 has 15 amino acids. The germline CDR1 and CDR2 sequences are KGHSH and LQKENI. CDR3: CASSDSPGARETQYF. CDR3 DNA: TGTGCCAGCTCAGACAGCCCCGGGGCGCGAGAGACCCAGTACTTC.

This chain uses TRBV5-6 with TRBJ1-5; 9 bases line up with TRBD1. J gave up 7 bases and V 1 base, and 12 bases lay outside the gene matches. CDR1 and CDR2 (germline): SGHDT, YYEEEE. The CDR3 totals 17 residues. The CDR3 sequence is CASSLMGDRGAAQPQHF. DNA of the CDR3: TGTGCCAGCAGCTTGATGGGCGACAGGGGGGCAGCACAGCCCCAGCATTTT.